This T cell receptor (beta chain) was found in a study of blood T cell repertoires in COVID-19. CDR1 is SQVTM, CDR2 ANQGSEA, per germline. The CDR3 totals 15 residues. The ends lost 6 bases at V and 1 base at J; junction bases unmatched: 8. Repertoires were generated with immunoSEQ multiplex PCR, while TCRdb's copy carries only in-frame clones and drops some. This table has approximately 92,000 clones, over 60% appearing once. The chain recombines TRBV29-1 with TRBJ2-5; 10 bases line up with TRBD1. The sequence came from a man aged 45-65 years who had recovered from COVID-19. The sample consisted of peripheral blood. Here the CDR3 DNA reads TGCAGCGTCGAAAAGGACAGGGGGTCCCAAGAGACCCAGTACTTC. The encoded protein is CSVEKDRGSQETQYF.